This T cell receptor beta chain was retrieved from a study of blood T cell repertoires in COVID-19. In the study overall: Sites in the United States, Italy and Spain provided acute and convalescent COVID-19 samples. Nucleic acid was either cDNA or gDNA, and it came from T cells, B-cell-depleted T cells, or PBMCs.

Authors' methods: Amplified reference gene primers provided the basis for estimating nucleated cell counts. TCRdb's table, derived via immunoSEQ multiplex PCR, lists solely in-frame clones and lacks some. The V and J calls and clone size were taken over from that table, and D and trimming were inferred from the DNA. The table has hundreds of thousands of clones, 75% to 90% seen once; the top ten hold around 6%. V lost 1 base, J lost 8 bases, and 15 bases lay in between. CDR1 is LNHDA, CDR2 SQIVND, per germline (reference sequence). The CDR3 runs to 15 residues. The sample was peripheral blood. The rearrangement links TRBV19 to TRBJ2-1; possible D gene TRBD1, 6 bases. This TCR was sampled from a man aged 55 to 70 who had recovered from COVID-19. CDR3 nucleotides: TGTGCCAGTAGTATAGGGGGGCCTGGCGGCCATGAGCAGTTCTTC. This gives the protein CASSIGGPGGHEQFF.